This note documents a single TCR beta chain sequence. Its cognate antigen is unknown. Clones were read by immunoSEQ multiplex PCR, and TCRdb kept only the in-frame ones, dropping some. The sample records tens of thousands of clones, roughly nine tenths being singletons. The source of the sample is a study of OX40 agonist ivuxolimab in advanced cancers. Study overall: The study gave patients intravenous ivuxolimab at 0.01 to 10 mg/kg every 2 weeks. Points from the study as a whole: Circulating CD4+ and CD8+ T cells showed clonal expansion by week 6 at 0.1 to 3.0 mg/kg. Expanded clones belonging to CD8+ T cells outnumbered, on average, those of CD4+.

Trimming shortened V by 2 bases and J by 7 bases, and 9 bases separated the two germline ends. The CDR3 has 13 amino acids. The germline gives CDR1 MNHNS, CDR2 SASEGT. The receptor was isolated from an adult with an advanced solid tumor such as melanoma, head and neck, liver or kidney cancer. The chain employs TRBV6-1 and TRBJ1-5; the D is unclear. The material sequenced was CD4+ or CD8+ T cells sorted from blood, taken in a trial of the OX40 agonist ivuxolimab. The DNA for the CDR3 is TGTGCCAGCAGTGAATTGGACCAACAGCCCCAGCATTTT. Its translation is CASSELDQQPQHF.